These T cell receptor beta chains were read from a single sample in a study of T-cell memory formation after mild COVID-19. One entry per CDR3 protein results from TCRdb running MiXCR on the 5' RACE reads. The data show about 190,000 distinct CDR3 sequences, about 16% seen once. The sequenced material came from PBMCs or a T cell subset sorted from them (not recorded which). These receptors were taken from an adult woman who had mild COVID-19 (a few samples of this study predate the infection). Cell type and time point are not known. Both conserved end residues are part of each CDR3. D genes are given only for firm matches. Expanded clones are given a class, and other clones once, few, many or no size at all.

NA	TRBJ2-1	NA	TRBV12-3/TRBV12-4	CASSLLHEQFF	TGTGCCAGCAGTTTACTCCATGAGCAGTTCTTC
few	TRBJ2-7	NA	TRBV4-2	CASSQAGRDYEQYF	TGTGCCAGCAGCCAAGCGGGCAGGGACTACGAGCAGTACTTC
few	TRBJ2-3	TRBD2	TRBV10-2	CASSPPRNSGRGTDTQYF	TGCGCCAGCAGTCCCCCTCGGAATAGCGGGAGAGGGACAGATACGCAGTATTTT
NA	TRBJ1-2	NA	TRBV7-6	CASSPTAQSFVYGYTF	TGTGCCAGCAGCCCGACAGCTCAATCGTTCGTCTATGGCTACACCTTC
NA	TRBJ2-7	TRBD2	TRBV30	CAWSVRVSGVTYEQYF	TGTGCCTGGAGTGTACGAGTTAGCGGGGTAACCTACGAGCAGTACTTC
NA	TRBJ1-1	NA	TRBV5-1	CASRDQGSRAEAFF	TGCGCCAGCCGCGATCAGGGGAGTAGAGCTGAAGCTTTCTTT
NA	TRBJ2-3	TRBD1	TRBV11-3	CASSLGRGHKTDTQYF	TGTGCCAGCAGCTTAGGCAGGGGGCATAAGACAGATACGCAGTATTTT
NA	TRBJ1-1	TRBD1	TRBV7-8	CASRKHGTGGAGTEAFF	TGTGCCAGCAGAAAGCATGGGACAGGGGGCGCGGGCACTGAAGCTTTCTTT
NA	TRBJ2-7	TRBD1	TRBV5-1	CASNSGQGAYEQYF	TGCGCCAGCAACTCCGGACAGGGCGCCTACGAGCAGTACTTC
NA	TRBJ2-2	NA	TRBV27	CASSTGYRRPGELFF	TGTGCCAGCAGTACCGGCTACCGGCGACCCGGGGAGCTGTTTTTT
few	TRBJ2-7	NA	TRBV12-3/TRBV12-4	CASSLAVSYEQYF	TGTGCCAGCAGTTTAGCAGTGTCCTACGAGCAGTACTTC
few	TRBJ2-3	TRBD2	TRBV7-2	CASSLRQVSSGRSDTQYF	TGTGCCAGCAGCCTCCGGCAAGTGTCTAGCGGGAGATCAGATACGCAGTATTTT
NA	TRBJ1-5	NA	TRBV12-3/TRBV12-4	CASSLGGTYSNQPQHF	TGTGCCAGCAGTTTGGGGGGGACTTATAGCAATCAGCCCCAGCATTTT
NA	TRBJ1-2	NA	TRBV29-1	CSVDTGHYGYTF	TGCAGCGTTGACACTGGACACTATGGCTACACCTTC
few	TRBJ1-1	NA	TRBV7-3	CASSQDRNTEAFF	TGTGCCAGCTCCCAAGACAGGAACACTGAAGCTTTCTTT
NA	TRBJ2-3	TRBD2	TRBV20-1	CSASELAGFPDTQYF	TGCAGTGCTAGCGAACTAGCGGGGTTCCCAGATACGCAGTATTTT
NA	TRBJ2-5	TRBD2	TRBV12-3/TRBV12-4	CASRLNIPLDPGLESETQYF	TGTGCCAGCAGACTTAATATACCGTTGGATCCGGGACTAGAATCGGAGACCCAGTACTTC
NA	TRBJ2-7	NA	TRBV30	CAWSVRSSYEQYF	TGTGCCTGGAGTGTACGAAGCTCCTACGAGCAGTACTTC